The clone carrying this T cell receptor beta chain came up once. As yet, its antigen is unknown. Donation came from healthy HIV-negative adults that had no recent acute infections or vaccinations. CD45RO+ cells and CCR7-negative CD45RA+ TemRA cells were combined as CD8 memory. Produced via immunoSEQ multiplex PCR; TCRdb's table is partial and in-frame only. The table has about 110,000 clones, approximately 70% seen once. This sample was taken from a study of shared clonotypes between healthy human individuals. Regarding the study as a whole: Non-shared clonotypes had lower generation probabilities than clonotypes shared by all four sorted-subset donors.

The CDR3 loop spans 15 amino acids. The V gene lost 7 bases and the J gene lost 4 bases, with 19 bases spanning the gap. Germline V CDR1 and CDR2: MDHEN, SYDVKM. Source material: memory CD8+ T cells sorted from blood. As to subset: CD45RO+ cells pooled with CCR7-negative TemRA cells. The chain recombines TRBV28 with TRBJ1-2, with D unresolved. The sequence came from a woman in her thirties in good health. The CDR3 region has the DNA TGTGCCAGCACCCCTGGATCGAAGGGCGGCTATGGCTACACCTTC. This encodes CASTPGSKGGYGYTF.